The clone carrying this TCR beta chain came up many times. These data belong to a study of neurological immune-mediated disorders. The study built sorted libraries from around 1 million CD4+ or CD8+ T cells. CDR1 SGHDN and CDR2 FVKESK come from the germline V gene. This CDR3 region has 13 residues. V gave up 0 bases and J gave up 2 bases, with 4 bases separating them. The authors made cDNA by 5'RACE with 10-nucleotide random UMIs. TCRdb redid the calling of the 5' RACE reads with MiXCR, one entry per CDR3 protein. Here the sample spans approximately 18,000 distinct CDR3 sequences, 3% to 3.5% being singletons.

V and J are TRBV14 and TRBJ2-5; no definite D call. This clonotype was sampled from a woman in her forties in good health. The sample consisted of CD8+ T cells from blood. CDR3 sequence (DNA): TGTGCCAGCAGCCAAGAGGATCAAGAGACCCAGTACTTC. This translates into CASSQEDQETQYF.